This T cell receptor beta chain was captured in a study of human T cells and chemical hapten exposure. Time point noted: patch test 1, 2 weeks after DPC sensitization. Regarding treatment: therapeutic diphenylcyclopropenone sensitization with weekly scalp DPC. The V and J ends lost 4 bases and 5 bases, in that order; junction bases with no gene match: 10. Germline V gives CDR1 SGHRS, CDR2 YFSETQ. CDR3 size: 16 residues. Each CDR3 protein gets one entry after TCRdb re-called the RACE reads with MiXCR. Found here are around 190,000 distinct CDR3 sequences, 20% to 25% of them singletons; the top ten hold under 7%.

This TCR derives from a woman aged 50 to 65 with alopecia areata. Some clones in this sample may be carry-over from other donors' samples. V usage is TRBV5-1 and J usage is TRBJ1-5; 9 bases map to TRBD1. The sequencing used whole blood, collected in connection with sensitization to the hapten diphenylcyclopropenone (DPC). The CDR3 bases are TGCGCCAGCAGCACCGGGACAGGGTGGGCCGATCAGCCCCAGCATTTT. The encoded protein is CASSTGTGWADQPQHF.